This T cell receptor (beta chain) derives from a study of shared clonotypes between healthy human individuals. General study findings and limits: Rarefaction showed sorted-subset sequencing was incomplete despite large depth. The authors expected sequencing depth to affect clonotype sharing among donors.

Deep-level assay runs were performed. Profiled with immunoSEQ multiplex PCR; TCRdb holds only in-frame clones, not every one. Altogether some 2,100,000 clones are present, roughly 91% being singletons, with the ten largest covering roughly 1.8%. CDR3 length: 14 residues. J was trimmed by 8 bases and V by 5 bases; bases with no gene match: 11. In germline, CDR1 is SQVTM, CDR2 ANQGSEA. Naive CD8 cells were CD45RO-negative, positively selected for CCR7, excluding terminally differentiated effector memory CD45RA+ cells. Note on this clone: Its antigen is not identified.

The receptor was isolated from a man aged 18 to 30 in good health. Some clones in this sample may be carry-over from other donors' samples. The chain combines TRBV29-1 with TRBJ2-1; 8 nucleotides line up with TRBD2. The sequencing sample was made of naive CD8+ T cells from PBMCs. CDR3 protein: CSVSGSGSIDEQFF. In nucleotides, the CDR3 is TGCAGCGTTAGTGGGAGCGGGAGTATAGATGAGCAGTTCTTC.